This TCR beta chain was profiled in a study of shared clonotypes between healthy human individuals. The overall study: Used for every donor were three CD4 naive, three CD4 memory, two CD8 naive and one CD8 memory plate. Overall study findings and caveats: Deeper or shallower sequencing was expected to change how clonotypes are shared among donors.

Assay runs were performed at deep level. Profiled with immunoSEQ multiplex PCR; TCRdb holds only in-frame clones, not every one. Among nearly 1 million clones listed, less than 85% were seen once. Note on this clone: What it recognizes is unknown.

This CDR3 has 15 residues. V lost 3 bases and J 5 bases, leaving 15 bases between the germline ends. In germline, CDR1 is SGHTA, CDR2 FQGNSA. Sequencing used memory CD4+ T cells sorted from blood. Subset specified: CD45RA-negative fraction. The chain carries TRBV7-2 and TRBJ2-3; D is tentatively TRBD1 or TRBD2 (5 bases each). The TCR sequence derives from a man aged 18 to 29 in good health. The CDR3 DNA sequence: TGTGCCAGCAGCTTCCCTCTCGGGGCCGGAGATACGCAGTATTTT. Amino acids: CASSFPLGAGDTQYF.